The next 8 T cell receptor beta chains were all read from a single sample in a study of memory CD4+ T cells and cytomegalovirus serostatus. Single viable CD3+CD4+CD8-CD45RO+ cells were sorted as the memory CD4+ T cells. Sequencing was performed with immunoSEQ multiplex PCR; in TCRdb, only in-frame clones are kept and a portion is missing. The sample contains 45,000 to 60,000 clones, about 80% of which appear only once. The sequencing sample was made of memory CD4+ T cells from blood. All receptors come from an adult in good health and CMV-seropositive.

The rearrangement joins TRBV6-1 to TRBJ2-7, with a possible D match to TRBD1 (6 bases). V lost 5 bases and J 3 bases, leaving 14 bases between the germline ends. The CDR3 contains 14 residues. Per germline, CDR1 MNHNS and CDR2 SASEGT. Here the CDR3 reads CASSPRTEDYEQYF. Written as DNA, the CDR3 is TGTGCCAGCAGTCCAAGGACAGAGGACTACGAGCAGTACTTC.

The V call is TRBV5-4, the J call TRBJ2-2, with 11 nucleotides matching TRBD2. V shed 0 bases, J shed 8 bases, and the junction held 6 bases outside the gene matches. This CDR3 has 16 amino acids. Per the germline V gene, CDR1 is SGHNT and CDR2 is YYREEE (reference sequence). CDR3 sequence: CASSLETSGISGELFF. CDR3 bases: TGTGCCAGCAGCTTGGAGACTAGCGGGATCTCTGGGGAGCTGTTTTTT. The variable domain in full, completed from reference TRBV5-4 and TRBJ2-2, reads ETGVTQSPTHLIKTRGQQVTLRCSSQSGHNTVSWYQQALGQGPQFIFQYYREEENGRGNFPPRFSGLQFPNYSSELNVNALELDDSALYLCASSLETSGISGELFFGEGSRLTVL.

The chain is built from TRBV7-3 and TRBJ2-1; 11 positions match TRBD2. Germline loops: CDR1 SGHTA, CDR2 FQGTGA. The V segment lost 5 bases and the J segment 1 base; nucleotides outside the gene matches: 7. The CDR3 consists of 17 residues. CDR3 in DNA: TGTGCCAGCAGCCAAACAGGGACTAGCGGATCCTACAATGAGCAGTTCTTC. Translated: CASSQTGTSGSYNEQFF.

The chain carries TRBV4-1 and TRBJ2-1, with 9 nucleotides matching TRBD2. The CDR3 is 15 residues long. Germline V lookup: CDR1 MGHRA, CDR2 YSYEKL. The V gene end was trimmed by 2 bases and the J gene end by 9 bases; junction bases not matched to a gene: 8. The CDR3 DNA is TGCGCCAGCAGCCAAAGTCTAGCGGGGCAGGGTGAGCAGTTCTTC. Encoded protein: CASSQSLAGQGEQFF.

V and J are TRBV30 and TRBJ2-3; a weak D match, TRBD1 (5 bases). Trimming cost V 1 base and J 8 bases, with 10 bases left between them. Germline V gene sequence: CDR1 GTSNPN, CDR2 SVGIG (reference sequence). The CDR3 has 12 residues. CDR3 DNA sequence: TGTGCCTGGAGTGAAGGACAAGGTACGCAGTATTTT. Translating gives CAWSEGQGTQYF.

The rearrangement uses TRBV5-8 and TRBJ2-3; D not certain. Germline loops: CDR1 SGHTS, CDR2 YDEGEE. V was shortened by 4 bases and J by 0 bases, with 12 bases between the two germline ends. The CDR3 has 15 amino acids. CDR3 DNA: TGTGCCAGCAGCCCGCGTGGAGAGAGCACAGATACGCAGTATTTT. It encodes CASSPRGESTDTQYF.

The count of this clone is one. CDR3 sequence: CASTSSPPDEKLFF. CDR3 bases: TGTGCCAGTACCTCTTCACCTCCTGATGAAAAACTGTTTTTT. V is TRBV19 and J is TRBJ1-4; D remains ambiguous. The CDR3 has 14 amino acids. Germline V gene sequence: CDR1 LNHDA, CDR2 SQIVND (reference sequence). Trimming took 7 bases from V and 6 from J, leaving 15 bases between them.

This chain joins TRBV7-2 and TRBJ1-2; no reliable D call. V was clipped by 2 bases and J by 5 bases, with 12 bases between them. The CDR3 runs to 14 residues. CDR1 and CDR2 (germline): SGHTA, FQGNSA. The CDR3 nucleotides read TGTGCCAGCAGCTTATATAACCTCGAGTATGGCTACACCTTC. Translating it yields CASSLYNLEYGYTF.